This TCR beta chain was retrieved from a study of blood T cell repertoires in COVID-19. Study context: Collection of acute and convalescent COVID-19 samples took place in the United States, Italy and Spain.

This clone showed up many times. In the authors' methods: From reference gene primer amplification, estimates of nucleated cell counts were derived. The data were produced by immunoSEQ multiplex PCR, yet TCRdb's version contains in-frame clones alone and is incomplete. From that table come the V and J calls and clone size; the DNA was used to work out D and trimming. The data contain about 45,000 clones, roughly 80% of them seen just once; the ten biggest clones take up nearly 45%. The sequencing sample was made of peripheral blood. This receptor was obtained from a human donor in a cohort sampled during active COVID-19.

The CDR3 sequence is CASGFFKTGDTGELFF. The CDR3 bases are TGTGCCAGCGGGTTTTTTAAGACAGGGGATACCGGGGAGCTGTTTTTT. The chain joins TRBV27 to TRBJ2-2, with 8 nucleotides matching TRBD1. Germline CDR1 MNHEY, CDR2 SMNVEV (reference sequence). The V segment lost 8 bases and the J segment 5 bases; nucleotides outside the gene matches: 13. The CDR3 covers 16 residues.